The 4 T cell receptor beta chains below all came from one sample that was sequenced in a study of T-cell reconstitution after alpha-beta-depleted transplantation in children. For TCRbeta, the library was prepared with unique molecular identifiers. TCRdb processed the PCR reads anew with MiXCR; each CDR3 protein has one entry. The data contain under 750,000 distinct CDR3 sequences, about 21% of them singletons. The starting material was PBMCs, mostly from graft donor cells, obtained 360 days after TCRalphabeta/CD19-depleted stem cell transplant. The receptor set was obtained from a boy in the first two years of life who had a stem cell transplant for acute myeloid leukemia, so the T cells may come from the graft donor.

This clonotype was detected ten times or more. The V gene is TRBV7-8, the J gene TRBJ2-1; 7 positions agree with TRBD1. Germline CDR1 reads SGHVS; CDR2 reads FQNEAQ. J gave up 6 bases and V 1 base, and 0 bases lay outside the gene matches. The CDR3 has 13 amino acids. The CDR3 region is CASSLDRGNEQFF. The CDR3 DNA is TGTGCCAGCAGCTTAGACAGGGGCAATGAGCAGTTCTTC. Full variable domain (outside the CDR3, taken from reference TRBV7-8 and TRBJ2-1): GAGVSQSPRYKVAKRGQDVALRCDPISGHVSLFWYQQALGQGPEFLTYFQNEAQLDKSGLPSDRFFAERPEGSVSTLKIQRTQQEDSAVYLCASSLDRGNEQFFGPGTRLTVL.

The table lists this clonotype with a few counts. V and J are TRBV7-2 and TRBJ2-1; 10 bases line up with TRBD1. Unmatched junction bases numbered 6, after V lost 5 bases and J lost 5 bases. The V gene's germline CDR1 is SGHTA and CDR2 FQGNSA. This CDR3 has 15 amino acids. Here the CDR3 DNA reads TGTGCCAGCAGCCCCGGGACAGGGGCTAACAATGAGCAGTTCTTC. Its protein product is CASSPGTGANNEQFF. Based on the CDR3 plus reference TRBV7-2 and TRBJ2-1, the full variable domain is GAGVSQSPSNKVTEKGKDVELRCDPISGHTALYWYRQSLGQGLEFLIYFQGNSAPDKSGLPSDRFSAERTGGSVSTLTIQRTQQEDSAVYLCASSPGTGANNEQFFGPGTRLTVL.

This clonotype was observed a few times. A read error may be the cause here, since a much bigger clone is one base away. This chain uses TRBV9 with TRBJ2-1; TRBD1 matches 10 bases. CDR1 and CDR2 from the germline V gene are SGDLS and YYNGEE. The CDR3 extends over 15 amino acids. Germline trimming cut 4 bases from V and 3 bases from J; bases unmatched to any gene: 4. The CDR3 reads CASSTGTGVYNEQFF. CDR3 bases: TGTGCCAGCAGCACCGGGACAGGGGTCTACAATGAGCAGTTCTTC.

This clonotype occurred many times. The V and J genes are TRBV15 and TRBJ1-5, with 8 bases identical to TRBD1. Germline V gene sequence: CDR1 LNHNV, CDR2 YYDKDF (reference sequence). The CDR3 runs 14 residues. Germline trimming cut 6 bases from V and 6 bases from J; bases unmatched to any gene: 7. CDR3 residues: CATSLQGAAQPQHF. The CDR3 DNA is TGTGCCACCAGTCTTCAGGGGGCAGCTCAGCCCCAGCATTTT.